Detailed here is one T cell receptor (beta chain). Active moderate-to-severe ophthalmopathy, Clinical Activity Score at least 3, NOSPECS at least 4, under 3 months' duration. The CDR3 regions of TCR beta were amplified from RNA transcripts. RT-PCR in the first round (using the HTBI primer set) targeted the TCR CDR3. In TCRdb, the multiplex PCR reads were re-called with MiXCR into one record per CDR3 protein. The data contain approximately 610,000 distinct CDR3 sequences, approximately 15% of them singletons. This sample was taken from a study of T cells in Graves' hyperthyroidism and ophthalmopathy. Overall study: The authors collected peripheral blood at initial diagnosis, before any treatment.

The TCR comes from a woman in her forties with Graves' ophthalmopathy. Sequenced: blood.

Written as DNA, the CDR3 is TGTGCCAGTAGTATTCAGACATCGAGGAAGGGCTACACCTTC. Its translation is CASSIQTSRKGYTF. This chain connects TRBV19 to TRBJ1-2; D call uncertain. Looked up from germline, CDR1 is LNHDA and CDR2 is SQIVND (reference sequence). The germline V and J ends were trimmed by 3 bases and 8 bases, with 16 bases remaining between them. The CDR3 runs to 14 residues.